A single sample gave rise to the 20 T cell receptor beta chains below, sequenced in a study of T cell responses to AZD1222 COVID-19 vaccine. The data were produced by immunoSEQ multiplex PCR, yet TCRdb's version contains in-frame clones alone and is incomplete. The data contain under 150,000 clones, about 90% of them seen just once; the ten biggest clones take up 9.3%. The sample in question was peripheral blood, obtained 28 days after the second AZD1222 dose. The receptors stem from an adult who received the AZD1222 COVID-19 vaccine.

V and J are TRBV19 and TRBJ1-1; D gene uncertain. The CDR3 has 12 residues. V lost 1 base and J lost 11, with 11 bases in between. Germline V gene sequence: CDR1 LNHDA, CDR2 SQIVND (reference sequence). In nucleotides, the CDR3 is TGTGCCAGTAGTATAGGGGTTTTGATCGCTTTCTTT. Its protein product is CASSIGVLIAFF.

This chain connects TRBV5-4 to TRBJ1-1, with a possible D match to TRBD1 (5 bases). The CDR3 loop spans 12 amino acids. CDR1 is SGHNT and CDR2 is YYREEE in the germline V gene (reference sequence). V was shortened by 4 bases and J by 10 bases, with 14 bases between the two germline ends. The CDR3 bases are TGTGCCAGCAGCCTCCCAGGGCTCATAGCTTTCTTT. Translated, it gives CASSLPGLIAFF. Full variable domain (missing parts from reference TRBV5-4 and TRBJ1-1): ETGVTQSPTHLIKTRGQQVTLRCSSQSGHNTVSWYQQALGQGPQFIFQYYREEENGRGNFPPRFSGLQFPNYSSELNVNALELDDSALYLCASSLPGLIAFFGQGTRLTVV.

This rearrangement joins TRBV6-5 to TRBJ2-1; D remains ambiguous. The CDR3 has 12 amino acids. Trimming removed 11 bases from V and 5 bases from J, with 13 bases in between. In germline, CDR1 is MNHEY, CDR2 SVGAGI. In DNA, the CDR3 is TGTGCCGGGGAAGGGATTAACAATGAGCAGTTCTTC. Translating it yields CAGEGINNEQFF.

V gene TRBV6-5 combines with J gene TRBJ2-5; the D gene is possibly TRBD1 (6 bases). The CDR3 loop spans 13 amino acids. With 5 bases removed from V and 1 base from J, the gap between germline ends came to 8 bases. Per the germline V gene, CDR1 is MNHEY and CDR2 is SVGAGI. DNA for the CDR3: TGTGCCAGCAGTCGGACAGTCCAAGAGACCCAGTACTTC. Translating it yields CASSRTVQETQYF.

This clone was detected only once. The chain carries TRBV4-1 and TRBJ2-5, with 7 bases fitting TRBD2. This CDR3 is built from 15 residues. Germline CDR1 MGHRA, CDR2 YSYEKL. V dropped 2 bases and J dropped 5; count of bases not matched to a gene: 8. The CDR3 is CASSQLRLAEETQYF. CDR3 DNA sequence: TGCGCCAGCAGCCAACTTAGACTAGCAGAGGAGACCCAGTACTTC.

This clone was observed a single time. The chain employs TRBV12-3 or TRBV12-4 and TRBJ2-7; D call uncertain. Trimming shortened V by 0 bases and J by 2 bases, and 5 bases separated the two germline ends. The CDR3 consists of 13 residues. The CDR3 reads CASSLAEPYEQYF. DNA for the CDR3: TGTGCCAGCAGTTTAGCGGAGCCCTACGAGCAGTACTTC.

The chain combines TRBV7-9 with TRBJ1-6; 7 bases map to TRBD1. J gave up 8 bases and V 5 bases, and 3 bases lay outside the gene matches. The CDR3 runs to 13 residues. Germline loops: CDR1 SEHNR, CDR2 FQNEAQ (reference sequence). CDR3 DNA sequence: TGTGCCAGCAGCAACACAGGGGATTCACCCCTCCACTTT. This encodes CASSNTGDSPLHF.

The gene calls are TRBV7-6 and TRBJ2-2; 8 nucleotides align to TRBD2. V trimming: 5 bases; J trimming: 4 bases; junction bases outside the gene matches: 6. Germline values: CDR1 SGHVS, CDR2 FNYEAQ. The CDR3 totals 15 residues. CDR3 region: CASSRGGLGTGELFF. The CDR3, as DNA: TGTGCCAGCAGCCGGGGGGGATTGGGCACCGGGGAGCTGTTTTTT.

The gene calls are TRBV7-9 and TRBJ1-1; D might be TRBD1 (5 bases). Per the germline V gene, CDR1 is SEHNR and CDR2 is FQNEAQ (reference sequence). This CDR3 contains 13 residues. The V and J ends lost 7 bases and 1 base respectively, with 10 bases between them. The CDR3 is CASTPGGNTEAFF. The CDR3 region has the DNA TGTGCCAGCACCCCGGGGGGGAACACTGAAGCTTTCTTT.

The chain joins TRBV11-2 to TRBJ2-1; D is possibly TRBD1 or TRBD2 (5 bases each). The CDR3 has 14 amino acids. Germline V gene sequence: CDR1 SGHAT, CDR2 FQNNGV. Trimming shortened V by 4 bases and J by 12 bases, and 19 bases separated the two germline ends. Written as DNA, the CDR3 is TGTGCCAGCAGCTGGGGTAGGGGAGAATTGGTGCAGTTCTTC. This encodes CASSWGRGELVQFF.

V gene TRBV6-5 combines with J gene TRBJ1-1; TRBD1 is a possible D gene (5 bases). The length of the CDR3 is 14 residues. V dropped 0 bases and J dropped 4 bases, with 9 bases sitting between them. Looked up from germline, CDR1 is MNHEY and CDR2 is SVGAGI. CDR3 sequence reads: CASSYSKTATEAFF. CDR3 coding DNA: TGTGCCAGCAGTTACTCGAAGACAGCCACTGAAGCTTTCTTT.

The count of this clone is one. The chain couples TRBV7-9 to TRBJ1-5; possibly TRBD1 for D (6 bases). The CDR3 loop spans 13 amino acids. Per germline, CDR1 SEHNR and CDR2 FQNEAQ (reference sequence). Trimming took 4 bases from V and 7 from J, leaving 11 bases between them. The CDR3 coding sequence is TGTGCCAGCAGCTCGACAGGTGGACAGCCCCAGCATTTT. Encoded protein: CASSSTGGQPQHF.

This chain joins TRBV7-9 and TRBJ2-5, with 10 positions matching TRBD2. This CDR3 contains 18 residues. The junction had 13 bases not matched to a gene; V was cut back by 2 bases and J by 4 bases. Germline assignment: CDR1 SEHNR and CDR2 FQNEAQ (reference sequence). CDR3 bases: TGTGCCAGCAGCTTACCCCTAGCGGGGGTCCGAGAGAGAGAGACCCAGTACTTC. Translating it yields CASSLPLAGVRERETQYF. Variable domain in full (rest from reference TRBV7-9 and TRBJ2-5): DTGVSQNPRHKITKRGQNVTFRCDPISEHNRLYWYRQTLGQGPEFLTYFQNEAQLEKSRLLSDRFSAERPKGSFSTLEIQRTEQGDSAMYLCASSLPLAGVRERETQYFGPGTRLLVL.

This chain links TRBV29-1 with TRBJ1-4; TRBD1 agrees at 7 bases. The CDR3 extends over 16 amino acids. Germline assignment: CDR1 SQVTM and CDR2 ANQGSEA. The V gene end was trimmed by 1 base and the J gene end by 11 bases; junction bases not matched to a gene: 16. The CDR3 DNA follows: TGCAGCGTTGAAGGGGTGGAGGGGGCGAGAATGAACAAACTGTTTTTT. Encoded protein: CSVEGVEGARMNKLFF.

The chain couples TRBV7-3 to TRBJ1-2; the D is unclear. Germline assignment: CDR1 SGHTA and CDR2 FQGTGA. With 5 bases removed from V and 2 bases from J, the gap between germline ends came to 18 bases. This CDR3 region has 16 residues. CDR3 nucleotides: TGTGCCAGCAGCCCCAGTCCGCCGGGTCCCAACTATGGCTACACCTTC. This translates into CASSPSPPGPNYGYTF. Drawing the rest from reference TRBV7-3 and TRBJ1-2, the complete variable domain is GAGVSQTPSNKVTEKGKYVELRCDPISGHTALYWYRQSLGQGPEFLIYFQGTGAADDSGLPNDRFFAVRPEGSVSTLKIQRTERGDSAVYLCASSPSPPGPNYGYTFGSGTRLTVV.

The rearrangement uses TRBV27 and TRBJ2-1; D might be TRBD2 (5 bases). Germline loops: CDR1 MNHEY, CDR2 SMNVEV (reference sequence). V was clipped by 2 bases and J by 6 bases, with 17 bases between them. The CDR3 covers 16 residues. CDR3 in amino acids: CASSLNGLADSNEQFF. CDR3 nucleotide sequence: TGTGCCAGCAGTTTAAATGGTCTGGCGGACTCCAATGAGCAGTTCTTC.

This clone showed up just once. The chain employs TRBV7-9 and TRBJ2-5; 8 bases agree with TRBD1. This CDR3 is 14 amino acids long. Per the germline V gene, CDR1 is SEHNR and CDR2 is FQNEAQ (reference sequence). The V gene end was trimmed by 4 bases and the J gene end by 6 bases; junction bases not matched to a gene: 7. The CDR3 is CASSSWTGRQTQYF. The CDR3 bases are TGTGCCAGCAGCTCCTGGACAGGGCGGCAGACCCAGTACTTC.

The chain employs TRBV2 and TRBJ1-1, with 7 bases matching TRBD1. The length of the CDR3 is 13 residues. V gave up 4 bases and J gave up 5 bases; unmatched junction bases: 4. Germline CDR1 SNHLY, CDR2 FYNNEI. This chain's CDR3 is CASSVGGLTEAFF. The CDR3 DNA sequence: TGTGCCAGCAGTGTAGGGGGCTTGACTGAAGCTTTCTTT.

The chain joins TRBV7-2 to TRBJ1-2; D possibly corresponds to TRBD1 (6 bases). CDR3 length: 14 amino acids. V lost 5 bases and J 6 bases, leaving 16 bases between the germline ends. Germline V CDR1 and CDR2: SGHTA, FQGNSA. The CDR3 loop reads CASSGGPRGDGYTF. CDR3 nucleotides: TGTGCCAGCAGCGGGGGGCCCAGGGGCGATGGCTACACCTTC.

This rearrangement joins TRBV7-8 to TRBJ2-1; D gene ambiguous. Deletions cut 4 bases from V and 2 bases from J, with 18 bases between. The CDR3 runs to 17 residues. In germline, CDR1 is SGHVS, CDR2 FQNEAQ. The CDR3 is CASSSVNDLSPYNEQFF. The CDR3 DNA sequence: TGTGCCAGCAGCTCGGTTAATGACCTTAGCCCCTACAATGAGCAGTTCTTC.